The 10 T cell receptor beta chains presented below share a single source sample, sequenced in a study of T-cell memory formation after mild COVID-19. TCRdb itself ran the 5' RACE reads through MiXCR, one entry per CDR3 protein. The sample yields around 340,000 distinct CDR3 sequences, approximately 21% seen once. Sequenced input: PBMCs or a T cell subset sorted from them (not recorded which). The receptors here all came from an adult woman who had mild COVID-19 (a few samples of this study predate the infection). Cell type and time point are not known.

The sample holds a few counts of this clonotype. This rearrangement joins TRBV5-6 to TRBJ2-1; TRBD2 matches 7 bases. CDR3 length equals 16 residues. The germline CDR1 and CDR2 sequences are SGHDT and YYEEEE. The J segment lost 3 bases and the V segment lost 5 bases, leaving 11 bases of the junction unmatched. DNA for the CDR3: TGTGCCAGCAGTCTCCCCGGAGGCGGGGGCTACAATGAGCAGTTCTTC. It yields the protein CASSLPGGGGYNEQFF.

V usage is TRBV29-1 and J usage is TRBJ2-1, with a possible D match to TRBD1 (6 bases). Germline lookup yields CDR1 SQVTM and CDR2 ANQGSEA. The V end was cut by 3 bases, the J end by 9 bases, with 9 bases between. This CDR3 comprises 11 residues. CDR3 nucleotide sequence: TGCAGCGTTGACCAGGGGCTTGAGCAGTTCTTC. This gives the protein CSVDQGLEQFF.

This clonotype occurred a few times. The chain has TRBV7-7 and TRBJ2-5; D perhaps matches TRBD1 (6 bases). This CDR3 contains 15 residues. CDR1 is SSHAT, CDR2 FNYEAQ, per germline (reference sequence). Trimming pared 1 base from V and 4 bases from J, leaving 13 bases between. The CDR3 DNA is TGTGCCAGCAGCTTAGGCCAGGGGCTGGTAGAGACCCAGTACTTC. Protein: CASSLGQGLVETQYF.

The chain recombines TRBV4-2 with TRBJ2-1; D possibly corresponds to TRBD2 (5 bases). This CDR3 has 19 residues. The V gene lost 0 bases and the J gene lost 5 bases, with 23 bases spanning the gap. The germline V gene encodes CDR1 LGHNA and CDR2 YNFKEQ. CDR3 in DNA: TGTGCCAGCAGCCAAGAGAGATCTAGGGCAGGCGGAGGTCACAATGAGCAGTTCTTC. Translating gives CASSQERSRAGGGHNEQFF.

The rearrangement joins TRBV27 to TRBJ1-1; 7 bases line up with TRBD1. V lost 5 bases to trimming and J lost 5 bases; unmatched junction nucleotides: 11. Looked up from germline, CDR1 is MNHEY and CDR2 is SMNVEV (reference sequence). The CDR3 runs to 15 residues. The CDR3 coding sequence is TGTGCCAGCAGTCTTTCCGGGACAGCCCGAACTGAAGCTTTCTTT. Translating it yields CASSLSGTARTEAFF.

The chain links TRBV7-2 to TRBJ2-7, with D tentatively TRBD1 (5 bases). Germline CDR1 SGHTA, CDR2 FQGNSA. The length of the CDR3 is 14 residues. With 4 bases removed from V and 12 bases from J, the gap between germline ends came to 22 bases. This CDR3 reads CASSSLGETANRYF. CDR3 sequence (DNA): TGTGCCAGCAGCTCCCTAGGGGAAACCGCTAATCGGTACTTC. The variable domain in full, with the rest retrieved from reference TRBV7-2 and TRBJ2-7, is GAGVSQSPSNKVTEKGKDVELRCDPISGHTALYWYRQSLGQGLEFLIYFQGNSAPDKSGLPSDRFSAERTGGSVSTLTIQRTQQEDSAVYLCASSSLGETANRYFGPGTRLTVT.

The chain has TRBV7-8 and TRBJ1-4; 8 bases match TRBD1. Germline V lookup: CDR1 SGHVS, CDR2 FQNEAQ. This CDR3 is built from 14 residues. Trimming cost V 5 bases and J 7 bases; bases outside gene matches: 6. Here the CDR3 reads CASSQTGAGEKLFF. CDR3 coding DNA: TGTGCCAGCAGCCAGACAGGGGCAGGTGAAAAACTGTTTTTT.

This clonotype was detected a few times. The rearrangement links TRBV24-1 to TRBJ2-2, with 12 positions matching TRBD2. Germline-derived CDR1 and CDR2 are KGHDR and SFDVKD. This CDR3 is 19 amino acids long. Trimming at V came to 2 bases and at J to 0 bases, leaving 6 bases not matched to a gene. As DNA, the CDR3 is TGTGCCACCAGTGATTGGGGGACTAGCGGGTTCGCGAACACCGGGGAGCTGTTTTTT. This gives the protein CATSDWGTSGFANTGELFF.

To note about this clonotype: Sequence at one end of the junction differs from germline and may be a read error. The CDR3 is CASSLEVSSSYYEQFF. The CDR3, as DNA: TGCGCCAGCAGCTTGGAAGTTTCCAGCTCCTACTATGAGCAGTTCTTC. The chain carries TRBV5-1 and TRBJ2-1, with D unclear. The CDR3 spans 16 residues. Germline lookup yields CDR1 SGHRS and CDR2 YFSETQ.

There are a few counts of this clonotype. Written as DNA, the CDR3 is TGTGCCAGCAGCTCCACCGGCGGGGGCGCAGAAAGGCTGTATGGCTACACCTTC. Residues: CASSSTGGGAERLYGYTF. V usage is TRBV7-9 and J usage is TRBJ1-2; D is possibly TRBD1 (6 bases). V lost 4 bases and J 5 bases, leaving 26 bases between the germline ends. The CDR3 is 18 amino acids. Germline values: CDR1 SEHNR, CDR2 FQNEAQ (reference sequence).